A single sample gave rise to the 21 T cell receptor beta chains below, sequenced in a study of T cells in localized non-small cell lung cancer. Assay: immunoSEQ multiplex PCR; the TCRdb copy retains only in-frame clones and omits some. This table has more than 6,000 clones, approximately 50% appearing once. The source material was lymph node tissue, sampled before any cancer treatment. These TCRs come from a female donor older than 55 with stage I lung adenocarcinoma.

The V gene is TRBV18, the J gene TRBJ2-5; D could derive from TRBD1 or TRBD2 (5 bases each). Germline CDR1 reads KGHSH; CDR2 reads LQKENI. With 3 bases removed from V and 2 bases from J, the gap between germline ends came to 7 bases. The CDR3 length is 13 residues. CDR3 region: CASSPGVQETQYF. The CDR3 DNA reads TGTGCCAGCTCACCGGGGGTTCAAGAGACCCAGTACTTC.

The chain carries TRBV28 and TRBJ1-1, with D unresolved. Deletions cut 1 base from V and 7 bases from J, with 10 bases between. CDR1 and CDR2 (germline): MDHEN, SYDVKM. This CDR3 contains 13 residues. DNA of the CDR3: TGTGCCAGCAGTTTATATCCAGATTTTGAAGCTTTCTTT. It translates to CASSLYPDFEAFF.

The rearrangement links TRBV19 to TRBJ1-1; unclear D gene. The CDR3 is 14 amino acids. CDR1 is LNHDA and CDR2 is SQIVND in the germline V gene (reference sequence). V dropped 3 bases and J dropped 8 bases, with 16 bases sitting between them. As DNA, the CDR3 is TGTGCCAGTAGTATTCGGAGTGGTGCGCAGGAAGCTTTCTTT. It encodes CASSIRSGAQEAFF.

The CDR3 DNA reads TGTGCCACCAGCAGAGATCACCCACGGGGGGCAGCTTTCTTT. As protein: CATSRDHPRGAAFF. The J gene is TRBJ1-1, the V gene TRBV15; possible D gene TRBD1, 6 bases. The CDR3 sequence is 14 residues long. V lost 0 bases, J lost 10 bases, and 15 bases lay in between. Germline V gene sequence: CDR1 LNHNV, CDR2 YYDKDF (reference sequence).

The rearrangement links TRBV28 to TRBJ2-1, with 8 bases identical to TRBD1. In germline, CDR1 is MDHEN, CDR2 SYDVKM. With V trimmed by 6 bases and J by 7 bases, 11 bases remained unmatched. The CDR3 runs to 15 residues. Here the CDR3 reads CASSSPTGAKNEQFF. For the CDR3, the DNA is TGTGCCAGCAGCTCCCCGACAGGGGCCAAAAATGAGCAGTTCTTC.

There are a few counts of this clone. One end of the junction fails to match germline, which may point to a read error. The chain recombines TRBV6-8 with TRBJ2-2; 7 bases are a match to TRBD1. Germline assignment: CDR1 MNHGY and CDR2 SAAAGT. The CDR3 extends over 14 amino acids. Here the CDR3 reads CAISRTGNTGELFF. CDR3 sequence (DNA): TGTGCCATCAGTCGGACAGGGAACACCGGGGAGCTGTTTTTT.

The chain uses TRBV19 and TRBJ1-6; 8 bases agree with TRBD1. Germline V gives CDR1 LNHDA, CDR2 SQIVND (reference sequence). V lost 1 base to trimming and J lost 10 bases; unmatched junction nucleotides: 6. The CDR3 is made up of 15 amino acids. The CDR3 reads CASSIATGAHSPLHF. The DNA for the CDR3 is TGTGCCAGTAGTATAGCGACAGGGGCGCACTCACCCCTCCACTTT.

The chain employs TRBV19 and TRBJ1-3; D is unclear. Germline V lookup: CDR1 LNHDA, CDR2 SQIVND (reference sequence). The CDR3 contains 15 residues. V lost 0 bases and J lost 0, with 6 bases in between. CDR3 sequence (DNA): TGTGCCAGTAGTATAGAGGTCCGCTCTGGAAACACCATATATTTT. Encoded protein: CASSIEVRSGNTIYF.

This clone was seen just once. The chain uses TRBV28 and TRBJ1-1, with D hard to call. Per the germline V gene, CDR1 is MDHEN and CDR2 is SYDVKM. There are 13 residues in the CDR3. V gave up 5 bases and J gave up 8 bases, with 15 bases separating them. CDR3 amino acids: CASSTTARAEAFF. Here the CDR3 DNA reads TGTGCCAGCAGTACGACGGCTCGGGCGGAAGCTTTCTTT.

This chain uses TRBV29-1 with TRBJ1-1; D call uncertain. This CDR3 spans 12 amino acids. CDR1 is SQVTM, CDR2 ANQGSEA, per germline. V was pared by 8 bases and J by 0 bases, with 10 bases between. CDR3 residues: CSSHRVNTEAFF. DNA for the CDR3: TGCAGCTCCCATCGGGTGAACACTGAAGCTTTCTTT.

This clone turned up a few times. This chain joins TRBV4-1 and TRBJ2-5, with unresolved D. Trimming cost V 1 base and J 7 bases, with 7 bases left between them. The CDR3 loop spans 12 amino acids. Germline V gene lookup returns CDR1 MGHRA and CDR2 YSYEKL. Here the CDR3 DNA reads TGCGCCAGCAGCCAAGTTTCCGGGACCCAGTACTTC. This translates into CASSQVSGTQYF.

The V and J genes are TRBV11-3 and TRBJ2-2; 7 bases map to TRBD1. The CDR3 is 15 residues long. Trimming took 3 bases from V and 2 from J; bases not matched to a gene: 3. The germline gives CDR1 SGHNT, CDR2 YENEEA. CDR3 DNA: TGTGCCAGCAGCTTGGGACAGACTAACACCGGGGAGCTGTTTTTT. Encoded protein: CASSLGQTNTGELFF.

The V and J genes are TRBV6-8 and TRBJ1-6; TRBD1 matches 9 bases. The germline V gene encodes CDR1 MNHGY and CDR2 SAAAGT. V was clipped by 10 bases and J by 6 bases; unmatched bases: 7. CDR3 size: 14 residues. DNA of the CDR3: TGTGCCATCAGCTGGACAGGGGTTAATTCACCCCTCCACTTT. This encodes CAISWTGVNSPLHF.

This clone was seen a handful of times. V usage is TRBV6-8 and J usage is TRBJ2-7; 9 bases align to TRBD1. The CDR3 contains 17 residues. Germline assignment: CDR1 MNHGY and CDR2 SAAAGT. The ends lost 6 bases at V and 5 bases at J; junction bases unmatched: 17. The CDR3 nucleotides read TGTGCCAGCAGGGGCATATCATCCGGGACAGGGTTCCACGAGCAGTACTTC. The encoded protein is CASRGISSGTGFHEQYF.

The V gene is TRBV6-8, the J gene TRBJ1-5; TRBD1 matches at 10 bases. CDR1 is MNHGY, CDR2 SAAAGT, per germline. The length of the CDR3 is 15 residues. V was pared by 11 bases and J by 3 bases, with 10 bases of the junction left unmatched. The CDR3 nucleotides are TGTGCCGCTAAGTCCGGGACAGGGGACAATCAGCCCCAGCATTTT. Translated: CAAKSGTGDNQPQHF.

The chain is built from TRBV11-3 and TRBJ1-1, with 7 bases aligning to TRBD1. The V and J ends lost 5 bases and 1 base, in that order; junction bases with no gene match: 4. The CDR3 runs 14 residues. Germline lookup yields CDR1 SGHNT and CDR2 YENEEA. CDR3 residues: CASSRDSENTEAFF. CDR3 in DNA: TGTGCCAGCAGCCGGGACAGTGAGAACACTGAAGCTTTCTTT. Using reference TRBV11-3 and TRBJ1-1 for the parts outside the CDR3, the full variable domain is EAGVVQSPRYKIIEKKQPVAFWCNPISGHNTLYWYLQNLGQGPELLIRYENEEAVDDSQLPKDRFSAERLKGVDSTLKIQPAELGDSAVYLCASSRDSENTEAFFGQGTRLTVV.

The CDR3 region is CASIGGWTEAFF. CDR3 in DNA: TGTGCCAGCATAGGGGGGTGGACTGAAGCTTTCTTT. This sequence joins TRBV28 and TRBJ1-1; D possibly corresponds to TRBD1 (6 bases). The germline gives CDR1 MDHEN, CDR2 SYDVKM. V was cut by 7 bases and J by 5 bases, with 11 bases left in between. This CDR3 spans 12 amino acids.

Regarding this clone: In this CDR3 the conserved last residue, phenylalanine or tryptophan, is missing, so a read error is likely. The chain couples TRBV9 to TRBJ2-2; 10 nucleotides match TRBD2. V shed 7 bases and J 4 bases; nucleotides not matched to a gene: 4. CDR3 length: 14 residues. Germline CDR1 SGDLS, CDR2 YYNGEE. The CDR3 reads CASVTSGVTGELFL. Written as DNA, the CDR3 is TGTGCCAGCGTTACTAGCGGGGTCACCGGGGAGCTGTTTCTT.

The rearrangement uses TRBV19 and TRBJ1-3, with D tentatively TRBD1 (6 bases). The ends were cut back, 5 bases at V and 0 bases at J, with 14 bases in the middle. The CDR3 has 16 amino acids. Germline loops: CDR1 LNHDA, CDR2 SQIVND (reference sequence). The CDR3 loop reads CASSSRQAYSGNTIYF. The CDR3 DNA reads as TGTGCCAGTAGTTCCCGACAGGCCTACTCTGGAAACACCATATATTTT.

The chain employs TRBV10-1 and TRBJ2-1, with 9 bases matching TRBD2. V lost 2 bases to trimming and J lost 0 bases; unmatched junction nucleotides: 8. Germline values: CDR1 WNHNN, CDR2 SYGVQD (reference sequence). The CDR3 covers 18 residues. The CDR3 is CASSEGLAYRSSYNEQFF. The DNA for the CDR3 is TGCGCCAGCAGTGAGGGACTAGCGTATAGAAGCTCCTACAATGAGCAGTTCTTC.

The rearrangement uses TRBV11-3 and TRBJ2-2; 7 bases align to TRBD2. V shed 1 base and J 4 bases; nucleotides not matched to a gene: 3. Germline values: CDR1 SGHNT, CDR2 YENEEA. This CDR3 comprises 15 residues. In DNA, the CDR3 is TGTGCCAGCAGCTTAGGCGGGAGTGGCACCGGGGAGCTGTTTTTT. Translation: CASSLGGSGTGELFF.